What follows describes a single TCR beta chain. The sample belongs to a study of blood T cell repertoires in COVID-19. Study background: Samples taken during acute and convalescent COVID-19 were collected in the United States, Italy and Spain. PBMCs, B-cell-depleted T cells, or T cells were the source of the cDNA or gDNA that made up the material.

Trimming removed 6 bases from V and 3 bases from J, with 24 bases in between. The CDR3 sequence is 17 residues long. Germline V gene lookup returns CDR1 MNHEY and CDR2 SVGEGT. In the authors' workflow: Amplification from reference gene primers served as the basis for estimated nucleated cell counts. Produced via immunoSEQ multiplex PCR; TCRdb's table is partial and in-frame only. V, J and clone size are taken as reported in that table, and D and trimming were inferred from the DNA itself. This table holds about 170,000 clones, approximately 81% found once. The TCR sequence derives from a woman aged 80 or over with active or convalescent COVID-19. This sequence joins TRBV6-2 or TRBV6-3 and TRBJ2-7; tentative D call: TRBD2 (6 bases). The sample taken for sequencing was peripheral blood. The CDR3 DNA reads as TGTGCCAGCAGCCACGGGCCCAGAGGCGGGATGATCTACGAGCAGTACTTC. Its protein is CASSHGPRGGMIYEQYF.